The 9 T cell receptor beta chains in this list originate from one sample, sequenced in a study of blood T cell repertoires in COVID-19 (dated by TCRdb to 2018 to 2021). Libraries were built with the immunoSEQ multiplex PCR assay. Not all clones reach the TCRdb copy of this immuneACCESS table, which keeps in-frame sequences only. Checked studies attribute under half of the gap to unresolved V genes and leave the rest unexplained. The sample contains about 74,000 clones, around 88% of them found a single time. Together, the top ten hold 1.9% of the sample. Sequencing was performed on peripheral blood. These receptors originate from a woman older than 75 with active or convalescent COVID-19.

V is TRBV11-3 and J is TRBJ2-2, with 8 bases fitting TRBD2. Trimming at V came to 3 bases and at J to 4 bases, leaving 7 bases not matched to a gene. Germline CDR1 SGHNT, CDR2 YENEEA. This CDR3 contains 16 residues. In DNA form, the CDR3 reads TGTGCCAGCAGCTTGCGGCTAGCGGGCCGCACCGGGGAGCTGTTTTTT. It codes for CASSLRLAGRTGELFF.

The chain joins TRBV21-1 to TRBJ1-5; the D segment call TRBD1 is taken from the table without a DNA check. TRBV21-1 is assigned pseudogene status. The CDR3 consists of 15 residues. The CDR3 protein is CASSKRGLGVQPQHF. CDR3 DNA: TGTGCCAGCAGCAAAAGGGGGTTGGGGGTTCAGCCCCAGCATTTT.

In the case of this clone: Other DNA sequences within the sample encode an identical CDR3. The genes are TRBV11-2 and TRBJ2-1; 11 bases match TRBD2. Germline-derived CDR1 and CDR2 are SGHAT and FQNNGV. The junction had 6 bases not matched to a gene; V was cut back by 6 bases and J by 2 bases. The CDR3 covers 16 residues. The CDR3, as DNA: TGTGCCAGCAGACCTACTAGCGGGGGTACCTACAATGAGCAGTTCTTC. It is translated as CASRPTSGGTYNEQFF.

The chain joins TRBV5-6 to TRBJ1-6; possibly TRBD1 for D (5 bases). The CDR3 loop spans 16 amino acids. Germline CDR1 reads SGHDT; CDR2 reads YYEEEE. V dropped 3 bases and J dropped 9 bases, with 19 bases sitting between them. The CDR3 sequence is CASSSLWLGRSSPLHF. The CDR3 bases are TGTGCCAGCAGCTCCCTCTGGCTGGGGCGTAGTTCACCCCTCCACTTT. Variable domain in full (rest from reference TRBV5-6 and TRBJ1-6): DAGVTQSPTHLIKTRGQQVTLRCSPKSGHDTVSWYQQALGQGPQFIFQYYEEEERQRGNFPDRFSGHQFPNYSSELNVNALLLGDSALYLCASSSLWLGRSSPLHFGNGTRLTVT.

The CDR3 DNA follows: TGTGCCAGCAGTGAGGCGTTTGACAGACAAAATCAGCCCCAGCATTTT. Protein sequence: CASSEAFDRQNQPQHF. The chain joins TRBV2 to TRBJ1-5; possible D gene TRBD1, 5 bases. There are 16 residues in the CDR3. The germline gives CDR1 SNHLY, CDR2 FYNNEI. V was trimmed by 3 bases and J by 4 bases, leaving 16 bases between them.

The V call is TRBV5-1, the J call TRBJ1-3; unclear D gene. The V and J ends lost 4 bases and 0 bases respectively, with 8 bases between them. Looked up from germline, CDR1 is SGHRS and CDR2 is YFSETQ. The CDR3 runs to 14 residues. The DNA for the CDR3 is TGCGCCAGCAGCACGGGATTCTCTGGAAACACCATATATTTT. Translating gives CASSTGFSGNTIYF.

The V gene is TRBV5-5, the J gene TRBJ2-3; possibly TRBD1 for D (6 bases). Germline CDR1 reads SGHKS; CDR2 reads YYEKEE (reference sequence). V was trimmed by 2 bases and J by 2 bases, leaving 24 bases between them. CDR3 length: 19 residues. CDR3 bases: TGTGCCAGCAGCTTTCGAACTGGAGCCGGGCAGGGGATCACAGATACGCAGTATTTT. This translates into CASSFRTGAGQGITDTQYF.

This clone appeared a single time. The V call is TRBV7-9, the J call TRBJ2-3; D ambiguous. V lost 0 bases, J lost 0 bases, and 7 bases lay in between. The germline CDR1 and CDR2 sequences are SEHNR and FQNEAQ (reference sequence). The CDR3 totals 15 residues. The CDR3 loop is CASSLASPSTDTQYF. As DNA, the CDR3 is TGTGCCAGCAGCTTAGCTTCTCCCAGCACAGATACGCAGTATTTT.

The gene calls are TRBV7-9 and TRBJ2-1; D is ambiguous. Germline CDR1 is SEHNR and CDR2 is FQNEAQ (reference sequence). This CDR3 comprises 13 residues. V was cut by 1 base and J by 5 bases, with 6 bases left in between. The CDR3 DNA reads TGTGCCAGCAGCTTAGGCACTCACAATGAGCAGTTCTTC. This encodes CASSLGTHNEQFF.